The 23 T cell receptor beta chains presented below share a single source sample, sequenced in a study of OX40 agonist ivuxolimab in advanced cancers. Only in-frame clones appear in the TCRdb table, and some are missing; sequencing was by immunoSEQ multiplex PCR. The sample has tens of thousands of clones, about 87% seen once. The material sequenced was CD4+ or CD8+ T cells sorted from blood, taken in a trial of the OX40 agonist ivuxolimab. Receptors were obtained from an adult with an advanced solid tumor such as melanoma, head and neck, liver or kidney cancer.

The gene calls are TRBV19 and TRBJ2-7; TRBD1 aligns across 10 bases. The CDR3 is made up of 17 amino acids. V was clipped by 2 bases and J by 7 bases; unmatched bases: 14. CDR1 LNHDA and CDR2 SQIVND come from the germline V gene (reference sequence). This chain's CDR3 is CASSIMWGQGISGEQYF. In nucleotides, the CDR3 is TGTGCCAGTAGTATAATGTGGGGACAGGGGATATCGGGGGAGCAGTACTTC.

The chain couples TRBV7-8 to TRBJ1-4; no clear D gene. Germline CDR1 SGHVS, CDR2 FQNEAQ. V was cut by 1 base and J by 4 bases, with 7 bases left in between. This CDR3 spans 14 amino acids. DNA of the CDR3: TGTGCCAGCAGCTTAGAAGGGCTTAATGAAAAACTGTTTTTT. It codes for CASSLEGLNEKLFF.

The CDR3 spells CASSAYRGNTEAFF. The DNA for the CDR3 is TGTGCCAGCAGTGCCTACAGGGGGAACACTGAAGCTTTCTTT. The chain employs TRBV27 and TRBJ1-1; 7 nucleotides match TRBD1. The germline V gene encodes CDR1 MNHEY and CDR2 SMNVEV (reference sequence). J was trimmed by 1 base and V by 5 bases; bases with no gene match: 4. The CDR3 consists of 14 residues.

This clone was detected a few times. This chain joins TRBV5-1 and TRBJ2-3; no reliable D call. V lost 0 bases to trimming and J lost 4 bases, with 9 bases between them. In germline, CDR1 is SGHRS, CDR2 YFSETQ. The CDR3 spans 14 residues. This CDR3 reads CASSLATVSDTQYF. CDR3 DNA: TGCGCCAGCAGCTTGGCCACGGTATCAGATACGCAGTATTTT. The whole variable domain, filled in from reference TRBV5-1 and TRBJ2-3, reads KAGVTQTPRYLIKTRGQQVTLSCSPISGHRSVSWYQQTPGQGLQFLFEYFSETQRNKGNFPGRFSGRQFSNSRSEMNVSTLELGDSALYLCASSLATVSDTQYFGPGTRLTVL.

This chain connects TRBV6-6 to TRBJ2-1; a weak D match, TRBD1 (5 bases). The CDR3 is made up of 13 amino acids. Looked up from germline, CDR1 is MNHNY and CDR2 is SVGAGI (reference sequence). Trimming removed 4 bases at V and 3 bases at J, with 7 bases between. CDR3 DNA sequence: TGTGCCAGCAGTTTGGGGCGCTACAATGAGCAGTTCTTC. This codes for CASSLGRYNEQFF.

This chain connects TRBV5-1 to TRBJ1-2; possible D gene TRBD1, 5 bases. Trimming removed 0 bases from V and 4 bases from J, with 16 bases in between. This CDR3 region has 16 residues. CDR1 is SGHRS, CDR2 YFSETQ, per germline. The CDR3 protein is CASSLETAGTSYGYTF. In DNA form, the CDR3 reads TGCGCCAGCAGCTTGGAGACGGCAGGGACTTCCTATGGCTACACCTTC.

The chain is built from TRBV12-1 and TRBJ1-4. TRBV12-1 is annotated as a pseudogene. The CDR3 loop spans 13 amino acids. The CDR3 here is CASIRGEGEKLFF. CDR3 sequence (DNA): TGTGCCAGCATCCGGGGGGAAGGTGAAAAACTGTTTTTT.

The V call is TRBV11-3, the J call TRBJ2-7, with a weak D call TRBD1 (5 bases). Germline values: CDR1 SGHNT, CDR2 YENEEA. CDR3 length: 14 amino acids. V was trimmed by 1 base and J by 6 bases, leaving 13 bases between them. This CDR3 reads CASSLAPTGFEQYF. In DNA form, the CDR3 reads TGTGCCAGCAGCTTAGCCCCAACAGGTTTCGAGCAGTACTTC.

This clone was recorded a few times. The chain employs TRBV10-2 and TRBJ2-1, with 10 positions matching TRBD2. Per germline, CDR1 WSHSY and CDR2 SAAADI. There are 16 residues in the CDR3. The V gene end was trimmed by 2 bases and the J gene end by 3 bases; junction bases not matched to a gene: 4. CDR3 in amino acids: CASSEGASGGYNEQFF. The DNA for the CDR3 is TGCGCCAGCAGTGAGGGAGCTAGCGGGGGCTACAATGAGCAGTTCTTC.

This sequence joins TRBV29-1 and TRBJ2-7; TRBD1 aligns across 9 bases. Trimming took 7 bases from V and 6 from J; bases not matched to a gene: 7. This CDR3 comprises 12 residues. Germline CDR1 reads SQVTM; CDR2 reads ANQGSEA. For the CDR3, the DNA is TGCAGCGCCGGGACAGGGACGGGCGAGCAGTACTTC. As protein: CSAGTGTGEQYF.

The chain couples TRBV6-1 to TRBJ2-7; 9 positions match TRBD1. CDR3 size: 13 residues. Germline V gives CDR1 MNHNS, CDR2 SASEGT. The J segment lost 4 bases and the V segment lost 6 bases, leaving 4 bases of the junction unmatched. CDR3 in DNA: TGTGCCAGCAGCTTGGGACAGGGTTACGAGCAGTACTTC. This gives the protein CASSLGQGYEQYF.

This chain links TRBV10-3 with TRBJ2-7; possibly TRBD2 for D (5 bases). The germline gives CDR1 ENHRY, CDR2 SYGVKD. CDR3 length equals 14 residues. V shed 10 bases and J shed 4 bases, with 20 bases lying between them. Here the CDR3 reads CANNPRGVGYEQYF. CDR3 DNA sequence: TGTGCCAATAACCCCCGGGGTGTCGGGTACGAGCAGTACTTC.

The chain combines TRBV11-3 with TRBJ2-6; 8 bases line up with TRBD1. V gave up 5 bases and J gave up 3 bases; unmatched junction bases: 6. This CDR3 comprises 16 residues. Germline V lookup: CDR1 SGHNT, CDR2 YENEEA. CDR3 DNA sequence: TGTGCCAGCAGCGTCGGACAGGGAGATGGGGCCAACGTCCTGACTTTC. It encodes CASSVGQGDGANVLTF.

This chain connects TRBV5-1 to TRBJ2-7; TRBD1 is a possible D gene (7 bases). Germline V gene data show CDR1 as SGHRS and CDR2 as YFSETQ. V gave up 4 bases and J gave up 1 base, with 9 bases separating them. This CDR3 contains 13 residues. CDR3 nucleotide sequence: TGCGCCAGCAGCCAGGGGGGTTCCTACGAGCAGTACTTC. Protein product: CASSQGGSYEQYF. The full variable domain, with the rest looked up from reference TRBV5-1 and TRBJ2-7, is KAGVTQTPRYLIKTRGQQVTLSCSPISGHRSVSWYQQTPGQGLQFLFEYFSETQRNKGNFPGRFSGRQFSNSRSEMNVSTLELGDSALYLCASSQGGSYEQYFGPGTRLTVT.

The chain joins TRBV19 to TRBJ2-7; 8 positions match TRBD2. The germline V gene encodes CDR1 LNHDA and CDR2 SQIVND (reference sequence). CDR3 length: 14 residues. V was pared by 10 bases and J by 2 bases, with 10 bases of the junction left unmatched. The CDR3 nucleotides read TGTGCCACCGCTAGAGGCGGGGGGACCTACGAGCAGTACTTC. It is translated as CATARGGGTYEQYF.

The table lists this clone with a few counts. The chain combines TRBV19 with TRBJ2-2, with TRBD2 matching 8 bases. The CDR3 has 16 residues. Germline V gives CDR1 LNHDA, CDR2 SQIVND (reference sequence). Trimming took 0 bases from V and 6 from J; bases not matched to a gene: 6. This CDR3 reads CASSIDVRTSPGELFF. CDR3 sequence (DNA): TGTGCCAGTAGTATAGATGTTAGGACTAGCCCCGGGGAGCTGTTTTTT.

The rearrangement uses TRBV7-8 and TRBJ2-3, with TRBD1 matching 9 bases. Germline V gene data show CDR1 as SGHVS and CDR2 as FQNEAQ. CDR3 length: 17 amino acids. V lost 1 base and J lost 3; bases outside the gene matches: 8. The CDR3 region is CASSLGLPGQGTDTQYF. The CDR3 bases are TGTGCCAGCAGCTTAGGGCTTCCGGGACAGGGAACAGATACGCAGTATTTT.

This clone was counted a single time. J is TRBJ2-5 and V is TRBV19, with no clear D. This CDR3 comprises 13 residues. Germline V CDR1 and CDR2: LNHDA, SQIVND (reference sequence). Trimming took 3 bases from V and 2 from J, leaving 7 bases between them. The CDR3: CASSINRQETQYF. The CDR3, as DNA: TGTGCCAGTAGTATTAACAGACAAGAGACCCAGTACTTC.

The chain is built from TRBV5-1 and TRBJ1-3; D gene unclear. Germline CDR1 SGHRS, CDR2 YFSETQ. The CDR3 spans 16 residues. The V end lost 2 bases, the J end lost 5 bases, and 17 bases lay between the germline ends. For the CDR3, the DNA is TGCGCCAGCAGCTTCAATATTCAGGAACCTCGAAACACCATATATTTT. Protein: CASSFNIQEPRNTIYF.

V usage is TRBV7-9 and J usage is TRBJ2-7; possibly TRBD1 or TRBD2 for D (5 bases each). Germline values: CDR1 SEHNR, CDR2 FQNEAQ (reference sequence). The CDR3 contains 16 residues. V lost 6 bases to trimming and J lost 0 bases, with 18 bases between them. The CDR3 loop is CASSIPRGRDSYEQYF. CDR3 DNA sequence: TGTGCCAGCAGTATCCCGAGGGGCAGGGACTCCTACGAGCAGTACTTC. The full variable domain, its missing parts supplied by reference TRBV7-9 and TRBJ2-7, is DTGVSQNPRHKITKRGQNVTFRCDPISEHNRLYWYRQTLGQGPEFLTYFQNEAQLEKSRLLSDRFSAERPKGSFSTLEIQRTEQGDSAMYLCASSIPRGRDSYEQYFGPGTRLTVT.

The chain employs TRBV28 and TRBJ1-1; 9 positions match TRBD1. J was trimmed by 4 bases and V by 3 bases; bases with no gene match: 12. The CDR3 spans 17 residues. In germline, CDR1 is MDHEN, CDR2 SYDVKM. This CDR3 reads CASSFLRIQGAGTEAFF. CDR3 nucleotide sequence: TGTGCCAGCAGTTTCCTCCGTATACAGGGGGCGGGCACTGAAGCTTTCTTT.

In DNA form, the CDR3 reads TGTGCCAGCAGTGATCCCCGATGGAACACTGAAGCTTTCTTT. Its protein product is CASSDPRWNTEAFF. The chain carries TRBV25-1 and TRBJ1-1; no firm D call. Trimming took off 3 bases at V and 1 base at J, with 9 bases between the two ends. CDR1 and CDR2 (germline): MGHDK, SYGVNS. CDR3 size: 14 residues. Using reference TRBV25-1 and TRBJ1-1 for the parts outside the CDR3, the full variable domain is EADIYQTPRYLVIGTGKKITLECSQTMGHDKMYWYQQDPGMELHLIHYSYGVNSTEKGDLSSESTVSRIRTEHFPLTLESARPSHTSQYLCASSDPRWNTEAFFGQGTRLTVV.

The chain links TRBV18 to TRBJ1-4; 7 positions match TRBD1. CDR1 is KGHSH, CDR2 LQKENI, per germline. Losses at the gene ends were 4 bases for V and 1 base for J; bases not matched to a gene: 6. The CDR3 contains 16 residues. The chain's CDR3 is CASSQGQAGTNEKLFF. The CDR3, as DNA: TGTGCCAGCTCACAAGGACAGGCCGGAACTAATGAAAAACTGTTTTTT.